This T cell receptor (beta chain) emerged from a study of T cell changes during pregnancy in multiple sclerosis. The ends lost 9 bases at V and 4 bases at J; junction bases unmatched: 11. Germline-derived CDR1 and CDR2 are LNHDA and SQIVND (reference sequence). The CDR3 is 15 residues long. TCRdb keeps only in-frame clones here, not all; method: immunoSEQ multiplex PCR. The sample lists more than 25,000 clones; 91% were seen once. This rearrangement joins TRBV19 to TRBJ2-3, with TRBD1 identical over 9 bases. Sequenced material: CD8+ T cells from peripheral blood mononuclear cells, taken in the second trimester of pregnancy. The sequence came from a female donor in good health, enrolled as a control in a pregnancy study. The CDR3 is CASDSSGTGSDTQYF. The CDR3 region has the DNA TGTGCCAGCGATTCTTCCGGGACAGGGTCAGATACGCAGTATTTT.